This T cell receptor beta chain was recorded in a study of T cell responses to AZD1222 COVID-19 vaccine. On this clone itself: Its antigen is as yet unknown.

Repertoires were generated with immunoSEQ multiplex PCR, while TCRdb's copy carries only in-frame clones and drops some. The table records over 95,000 clones, more than 85% of them present only once. The CDR3 is 14 residues long. CDR1 is WSHSY and CDR2 is SAAADI in the germline V gene. Trimming took 6 bases from V and 1 from J; bases not matched to a gene: 5. Study-wide points: Along spike, vaccine-associated CD4 TCRs were found throughout, with dominance at 160-218 and 743-854.

This material consisted of peripheral blood, taken 28 days after the second AZD1222 dose. This TCR was recovered from an adult who received the AZD1222 COVID-19 vaccine. The J gene is TRBJ2-5, the V gene TRBV10-2; TRBD1 matches at 7 bases. The CDR3 DNA reads as TGCGCCAGCAGAGCCGGGACAGTCCAAGAGACCCAGTACTTC. As protein: CASRAGTVQETQYF.